The 2 T cell receptor beta chains below were found in one sample sequenced in a study of T-cell reconstitution after alpha-beta-depleted transplantation in children. A TCRbeta library incorporating unique molecular identifiers was prepared. MiXCR was run by TCRdb on the PCR reads, yielding one entry per CDR3 protein. The data contain about 22,000 distinct CDR3 sequences, under 13% of them singletons. Sequences were derived from PBMCs from the stem cell graft donor, sampled from the stem cell graft. The receptor source for this set is a human donor who donated a stem cell graft to a child with chronic granulomatous disease.

This clonotype was recorded many times. The rearrangement links TRBV18 to TRBJ2-6, with TRBD2 as a possible D gene (6 bases). The CDR3 loop spans 17 amino acids. Per germline, CDR1 KGHSH and CDR2 LQKENI. V lost 3 bases and J lost 2, with 14 bases in between. The CDR3 DNA is TGTGCCAGCTCACCCCAGACAGCGGGCACTGGGGCCAACGTCCTGACTTTC. Its protein is CASSPQTAGTGANVLTF.

The chain has TRBV4-3 and TRBJ2-4; a possible D gene is TRBD1 (5 bases). Trimming pared 0 bases from V and 0 bases from J, leaving 6 bases between. Germline-derived CDR1 and CDR2 are LGHNA and YSLEER. The CDR3 is 15 amino acids. This chain's CDR3 is CASSQDGAAKNIQYF. CDR3 bases: TGCGCCAGCAGCCAAGATGGGGCAGCCAAAAACATTCAGTACTTC.